Following are 28 T cell receptor beta chains from one sample sequenced in a study of T cells in localized non-small cell lung cancer (dated by TCRdb to about 2020). The method behind the library was the immunoSEQ multiplex PCR assay. In its TCRdb copy, this immuneACCESS table keeps in-frame sequences only and misses some clones. Where compared with another copy, unresolved V genes explain less than half of these, and the others have no known cause. In this sample the table shows 64,000 or so clones, approximately 87% of which occur a single time. Around 1.8% of the sample is taken by the ten largest. The input for sequencing was peripheral blood, taken before any cancer treatment. These receptors were collected from a woman aged 40 to 75 with stage I lung adenocarcinoma.

This rearrangement joins TRBV19 to TRBJ2-1; D is perhaps TRBD2 (6 bases). Germline values: CDR1 LNHDA, CDR2 SQIVND (reference sequence). V was clipped by 3 bases and J by 5 bases, with 20 bases between them. The CDR3 sequence is 17 residues long. CDR3 amino acids: CASSIRGWEAIHNEQFF. CDR3 bases: TGTGCCAGTAGTATCAGAGGGTGGGAGGCGATCCACAATGAGCAGTTCTTC.

V is TRBV2 and J is TRBJ2-7; 7 bases are a match to TRBD2. The CDR3 consists of 21 residues. The germline gives CDR1 SNHLY, CDR2 FYNNEI. The ends lost 1 base at V and 0 bases at J; junction bases unmatched: 21. Written as DNA, the CDR3 is TGTGCCAGCAGTGAAGTTGCGTTAGGGGCCCGCAGCGGGACTAACTCCTACGAGCAGTACTTC. This gives the protein CASSEVALGARSGTNSYEQYF. Full variable domain (rest looked up from reference TRBV2 and TRBJ2-7): EPEVTQTPSHQVTQMGQEVILRCVPISNHLYFYWYRQILGQKVEFLVSFYNNEISEKSEIFDDQFSVERPDGSNFTLKIRSTKLEDSAMYFCASSEVALGARSGTNSYEQYFGPGTRLTVT.

The V and J genes are TRBV29-1 and TRBJ1-1, with D uncertain. Per the germline V gene, CDR1 is SQVTM and CDR2 is ANQGSEA. CDR3 size: 11 residues. The germline V and J ends were trimmed by 7 bases and 0 bases, with 6 bases remaining between them. CDR3 sequence reads: CSAPMNTEAFF. The CDR3 coding sequence is TGCAGCGCCCCAATGAACACTGAAGCTTTCTTT.

This chain joins TRBV4-2 and TRBJ2-1, with 10 nucleotides matching TRBD2. J lost 6 bases, V lost 4 bases, and 6 bases had no gene match. Per germline, CDR1 LGHNA and CDR2 YNFKEQ. The CDR3 covers 15 residues. Written as DNA, the CDR3 is TGTGCCAGCAGCCTCGCAGCGGGAGGGGGCAATGAGCAGTTCTTC. Amino acids: CASSLAAGGGNEQFF.

The chain couples TRBV7-2 to TRBJ1-4; D remains ambiguous. Between the trimmed V and J ends, which lost 1 base and 5 bases, there was a span of 11 bases. Germline V CDR1 and CDR2: SGHTA, FQGNSA. The CDR3 spans 15 residues. The CDR3 region is CASSLVAAENEKLFF. CDR3 sequence (DNA): TGTGCCAGCAGCTTAGTGGCGGCCGAAAATGAAAAACTGTTTTTT.

This clone showed up just a few times. The chain has TRBV7-3 and TRBJ1-2, with D possibly TRBD1 on 5 matching bases. Trimming stripped 1 base from V and 8 bases from J, with 14 bases between. The CDR3 runs 14 residues. CDR1 and CDR2 (germline): SGHTA, FQGTGA. CDR3 nucleotide sequence: TGTGCCAGCAGCTTAAATTACCAGGGTTGGGGCTACACCTTC. This encodes CASSLNYQGWGYTF.

The chain couples TRBV19 to TRBJ2-1; 10 bases fit TRBD2. V trimming: 5 bases; J trimming: 4 bases; junction bases outside the gene matches: 5. Germline CDR1 and CDR2: LNHDA and SQIVND (reference sequence). CDR3 length: 15 residues. The CDR3 DNA is TGTGCCAGTAGTTCGCTAGCGGGGGAATACAATGAGCAGTTCTTC. This gives the protein CASSSLAGEYNEQFF.

V gene TRBV10-1 combines with J gene TRBJ2-1; no definite D call. The germline V gene encodes CDR1 WNHNN and CDR2 SYGVQD (reference sequence). The CDR3 extends over 13 amino acids. V dropped 2 bases and J dropped 8 bases, with 10 bases sitting between them. The CDR3 sequence is CASSEPNSDEQFF. As DNA, the CDR3 is TGCGCCAGCAGTGAGCCTAATTCGGATGAGCAGTTCTTC.

The chain is built from TRBV5-6 and TRBJ1-1, with unresolved D. Germline lookup yields CDR1 SGHDT and CDR2 YYEEEE. This CDR3 region has 15 residues. V was cut by 2 bases and J by 0 bases, with 11 bases left in between. CDR3 nucleotide sequence: TGTGCCAGCAGCTTTTGGGTCGACATGAACACTGAAGCTTTCTTT. Its translation is CASSFWVDMNTEAFF.

V gene TRBV19 combines with J gene TRBJ2-3; the match to TRBD2 covers 8 bases. J was trimmed by 5 bases and V by 3 bases; bases with no gene match: 7. Germline CDR1 and CDR2: LNHDA and SQIVND (reference sequence). The CDR3 totals 15 residues. The CDR3 sequence is CASSIEGLAGDTQYF. In nucleotides, the CDR3 is TGTGCCAGTAGTATTGAGGGGCTAGCGGGAGATACGCAGTATTTT.

The chain is built from TRBV27 and TRBJ2-2; the D gene is possibly TRBD1 (6 bases). Germline CDR1 reads MNHEY; CDR2 reads SMNVEV (reference sequence). V shed 5 bases and J shed 5 bases, with 24 bases lying between them. The CDR3 runs to 18 residues. CDR3 DNA: TGTGCCAGCAGTACCTTGGGGGCCCCTGTCTTTAGAACCGGGGAGCTGTTTTTT. It yields the protein CASSTLGAPVFRTGELFF.

The chain carries TRBV4-2 and TRBJ2-7; a weak D match, TRBD1 (6 bases). From germline, CDR1 is LGHNA and CDR2 YNFKEQ. This CDR3 comprises 14 residues. Trimming pared 4 bases from V and 2 bases from J, leaving 12 bases between. The CDR3 is CASSPNRAPYEQYF. The CDR3 DNA is TGTGCCAGCAGCCCAAACAGGGCCCCCTACGAGCAGTACTTC.

In this sample, this clone turned up once. J is TRBJ1-1 and V is TRBV18, with TRBD1 as a possible D gene (6 bases). This CDR3 comprises 13 residues. V was trimmed by 4 bases and J by 5 bases, leaving 11 bases between them. From germline, CDR1 is KGHSH and CDR2 LQKENI. The CDR3 DNA sequence: TGTGCCAGCTCACAGGAGGGGGGAACTGAAGCTTTCTTT. Encoded protein: CASSQEGGTEAFF.

This sequence joins TRBV6-4 and TRBJ2-3; the match to TRBD2 covers 9 bases. The J segment lost 2 bases and the V segment lost 5 bases, leaving 5 bases of the junction unmatched. The CDR3 totals 15 residues. CDR1 and CDR2 from the germline V gene are MRHNA and SNTAGT. CDR3 in amino acids: CASSSGGSHTDTQYF. The CDR3 coding sequence is TGTGCCAGCAGTAGCGGGGGGTCGCACACAGATACGCAGTATTTT.

This chain joins TRBV7-9 and TRBJ1-1, with D possibly TRBD1 on 5 matching bases. Deletions cut 1 base from V and 11 bases from J, with 20 bases between. The CDR3 sequence is 15 residues long. Germline V gene data show CDR1 as SEHNR and CDR2 as FQNEAQ (reference sequence). CDR3 nucleotides: TGTGCCAGCAGCTTAGGTACCGGGACGGGTACGTCGGCTTTCTTT. Protein product: CASSLGTGTGTSAFF.

In this sample, this clone turned up once. The chain combines TRBV30 with TRBJ2-7, with D possibly called TRBD1 or TRBD2 (5 bases each). Germline CDR1 GTSNPN, CDR2 SVGIG (reference sequence). The length of the CDR3 is 12 residues. V lost 0 bases to trimming and J lost 5 bases, with 8 bases between them. CDR3 loop: CAWSVLGDEQYF. In DNA form, the CDR3 reads TGTGCCTGGAGTGTACTGGGGGACGAGCAGTACTTC.

This clone was detected only once. The V call is TRBV27, the J call TRBJ2-7; TRBD1 agrees at 7 bases. The V segment lost 6 bases and the J segment 1 base; nucleotides outside the gene matches: 3. The V gene's germline CDR1 is MNHEY and CDR2 SMNVEV (reference sequence). The CDR3 is 13 residues long. In DNA, the CDR3 is TGTGCCAGCAGCCGGGACAGTTCCTACGAGCAGTACTTC. Translated: CASSRDSSYEQYF.

This rearrangement joins TRBV7-3 to TRBJ2-1; possibly TRBD2 for D (5 bases). Germline V gene lookup returns CDR1 SGHTA and CDR2 FQGTGA. CDR3 size: 13 residues. Trimming took off 3 bases at V and 6 bases at J, with 9 bases between the two ends. The CDR3 DNA sequence: TGTGCCAGCAGCTTCAGTCGGGGCAATGAGCAGTTCTTC. Translation: CASSFSRGNEQFF.

This clone has just one count. The chain carries TRBV10-3 and TRBJ1-5; possible D gene TRBD1, 5 bases. Trimming left V 3 bases short and J 6 bases short, with 18 bases between. This CDR3 has 16 amino acids. In germline, CDR1 is ENHRY, CDR2 SYGVKD. This chain's CDR3 is CAISDPGGRAGQPQHF. The CDR3 DNA is TGTGCCATCAGTGACCCCGGGGGAAGGGCGGGTCAGCCCCAGCATTTT.

CDR3 residues: CASSVQGAAYEQYF. The CDR3 DNA sequence: TGTGCCAGCAGCGTTCAGGGGGCGGCCTACGAGCAGTACTTC. The V and J genes are TRBV5-6 and TRBJ2-7, with 8 nucleotides matching TRBD1. V trimming: 4 bases; J trimming: 2 bases; junction bases outside the gene matches: 5. The CDR3 sequence is 14 residues long. Germline V lookup: CDR1 SGHDT, CDR2 YYEEEE.

This rearrangement joins TRBV6-6 to TRBJ1-5; 7 bases fit TRBD1. The CDR3 totals 16 residues. CDR1 is MNHNY and CDR2 is SVGAGI in the germline V gene (reference sequence). J gave up 4 bases and V 2 bases, and 8 bases lay outside the gene matches. The CDR3 region is CASSYLGTAGNQPQHF. CDR3 DNA sequence: TGTGCCAGCAGTTACCTGGGGACAGCCGGGAATCAGCCCCAGCATTTT.

The V and J genes are TRBV7-2 and TRBJ2-7; unclear D gene. The ends were cut back, 1 base at V and 6 bases at J, with 13 bases in the middle. The germline V gene encodes CDR1 SGHTA and CDR2 FQGNSA. CDR3 length equals 14 residues. The CDR3, as DNA: TGTGCCAGCAGCTTAGAAAGGACGGTCGCCGAGCAGTACTTC. This translates into CASSLERTVAEQYF.

The rearrangement uses TRBV6-5 and TRBJ2-7; D might be TRBD1 (6 bases). V lost 2 bases and J lost 3, with 8 bases in between. This CDR3 contains 13 residues. The germline V gene has CDR1 MNHEY and CDR2 SVGAGI. This chain's CDR3 is CASSYDRHYEQYF. As DNA, the CDR3 is TGTGCCAGCAGTTACGACAGGCACTACGAGCAGTACTTC.

J is TRBJ2-5 and V is TRBV2; unclear D gene. Trimming removed 7 bases at V and 2 bases at J, with 5 bases between. This CDR3 has 11 amino acids. In germline, CDR1 is SNHLY, CDR2 FYNNEI. The CDR3 region is CASTEQETQYF. CDR3 DNA sequence: TGTGCCAGCACGGAACAAGAGACCCAGTACTTC.

This chain joins TRBV4-2 and TRBJ2-7; 9 nucleotides align to TRBD2. The V gene's germline CDR1 is LGHNA and CDR2 YNFKEQ. This CDR3 is built from 15 residues. V shed 5 bases and J 1 base; nucleotides not matched to a gene: 6. This CDR3 reads CASSSHSGGSYEQYF. CDR3 DNA sequence: TGTGCCAGCAGCTCTCATAGCGGGGGATCCTACGAGCAGTACTTC.

Of note for this clone: An end of the junction differs from the germline gene, which may be a read error. The rearrangement joins TRBV7-3 to TRBJ2-5; 9 bases line up with TRBD2. The CDR3 has 14 residues. Looked up from germline, CDR1 is SGHTA and CDR2 is FQGTGA. In DNA form, the CDR3 reads TGTGCCAGCAGCCAAGGGGATAGCGGGAGTCCTAGAAACTTC. It is translated as CASSQGDSGSPRNF.

J is TRBJ2-5 and V is TRBV7-9; D is undetermined. V was trimmed by 5 bases and J by 4 bases, leaving 14 bases between them. Per the germline V gene, CDR1 is SEHNR and CDR2 is FQNEAQ (reference sequence). The CDR3 covers 14 residues. CDR3 coding DNA: TGTGCCAGCAGCGTAGGATCCGACGGAGAGACCCAGTACTTC. It encodes CASSVGSDGETQYF.

The chain combines TRBV11-3 with TRBJ2-1; D might be TRBD1 (6 bases). The CDR3 length is 15 residues. V was trimmed by 0 bases and J by 4 bases, leaving 10 bases between them. The germline V gene encodes CDR1 SGHNT and CDR2 YENEEA. DNA of the CDR3: TGTGCCAGCAGCTTAGACCCAGGGGTTTACAATGAGCAGTTCTTC. This codes for CASSLDPGVYNEQFF.